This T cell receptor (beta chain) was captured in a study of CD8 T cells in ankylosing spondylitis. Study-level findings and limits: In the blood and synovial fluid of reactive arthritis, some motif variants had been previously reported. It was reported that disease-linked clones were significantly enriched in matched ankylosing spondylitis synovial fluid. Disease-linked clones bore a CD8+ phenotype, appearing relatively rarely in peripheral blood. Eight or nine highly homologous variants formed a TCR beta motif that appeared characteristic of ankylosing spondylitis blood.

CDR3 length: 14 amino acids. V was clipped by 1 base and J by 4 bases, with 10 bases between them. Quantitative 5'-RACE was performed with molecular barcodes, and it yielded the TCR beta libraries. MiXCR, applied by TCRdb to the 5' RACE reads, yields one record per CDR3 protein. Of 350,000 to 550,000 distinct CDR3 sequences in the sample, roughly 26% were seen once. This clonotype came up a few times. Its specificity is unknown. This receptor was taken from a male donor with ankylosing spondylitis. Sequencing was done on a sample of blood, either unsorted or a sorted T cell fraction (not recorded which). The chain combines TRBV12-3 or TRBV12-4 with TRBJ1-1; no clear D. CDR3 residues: CASSLGARGTEAFF. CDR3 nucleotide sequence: TGTGCCAGCAGTTTAGGGGCTCGGGGCACTGAAGCTTTCTTT.